This TCR beta chain was captured in a study of blood T cell repertoires in COVID-19. Study-level background: Sites across the United States, Italy and Spain contributed samples from acute and convalescent COVID-19.

Sequencing was performed with immunoSEQ multiplex PCR; in TCRdb, only in-frame clones are kept and a portion is missing. In the table there are fewer than 200,000 clones, about four fifths of which are singletons. The CDR3 length is 19 residues. The ends lost 3 bases at V and 3 bases at J; junction bases unmatched: 15. Germline loops: CDR1 MNHEY, CDR2 SMNVEV (reference sequence). The specimen was peripheral blood. The chain uses TRBV27 and TRBJ1-1; the match to TRBD1 covers 11 bases. The source is a woman older than 75 with COVID-19, enrolled during active disease. CDR3: CASSFLGWGQGGWDTEAFF. DNA of the CDR3: TGTGCCAGCAGTTTCCTCGGATGGGGACAGGGGGGATGGGACACTGAAGCTTTCTTT.